The 30 T cell receptor beta chains below all came from one sample that was sequenced in a study of cytomegalovirus exposure and HLA in healthy donors. The primer mix had 60 Vbeta and 13 Jbeta primers. Profiled with immunoSEQ multiplex PCR; TCRdb holds only in-frame clones, not every one. This table has 35,000 to 50,000 clones, roughly 80% appearing once. Material: PBMCs. The source is a man aged 50-59 years in good health and CMV-seronegative.

The rearrangement uses TRBV19 and TRBJ1-1, with a weak D call TRBD1 (6 bases). Trimming pared 1 base from V and 1 base from J, leaving 10 bases between. This CDR3 has 15 amino acids. Germline CDR1 reads LNHDA; CDR2 reads SQIVND (reference sequence). CDR3 sequence reads: CASSIGGQRNTEAFF. CDR3 DNA: TGTGCCAGTAGTATAGGGGGGCAAAGGAACACTGAAGCTTTCTTT.

The table lists this clone with a count of one. The V and J genes are TRBV28 and TRBJ2-7; D possibly corresponds to TRBD2 (5 bases). The CDR3 is made up of 14 amino acids. V dropped 5 bases and J dropped 0 bases, with 11 bases sitting between them. CDR1 and CDR2 from the germline V gene are MDHEN and SYDVKM. The CDR3 coding sequence is TGTGCCAGCAGTCCAAGGACTGTCTCCTACGAGCAGTACTTC. This sequence encodes CASSPRTVSYEQYF.

The chain employs TRBV2 and TRBJ2-3; the match to TRBD2 covers 10 bases. V was clipped by 5 bases and J by 0 bases; unmatched bases: 8. Germline CDR1 is SNHLY and CDR2 is FYNNEI. The CDR3 spans 17 residues. The CDR3 protein is CASSSGLADTSTDTQYF. CDR3 DNA: TGTGCCAGCAGTTCCGGACTAGCGGATACTAGCACAGATACGCAGTATTTT.

The chain has TRBV7-2 and TRBJ2-4; D call uncertain. V was clipped by 5 bases and J by 0 bases, with 5 bases between them. Germline lookup yields CDR1 SGHTA and CDR2 FQGNSA. This CDR3 contains 13 residues. The CDR3 DNA is TGTGCCAGCAGCATCGTAGCCAAAAACATTCAGTACTTC. Protein product: CASSIVAKNIQYF.

This chain links TRBV28 with TRBJ2-7; TRBD2 agrees at 9 bases. The trim removed 2 bases at V and 6 bases at J, leaving 8 bases unmatched. This CDR3 contains 15 residues. Germline V lookup: CDR1 MDHEN, CDR2 SYDVKM. In nucleotides, the CDR3 is TGTGCCAGCAGTTTAGGGGGACTAGCCCTTGGCGAGCAGTACTTC. Encoded protein: CASSLGGLALGEQYF. The variable domain in full, completed from reference TRBV28 and TRBJ2-7, reads DVKVTQSSRYLVKRTGEKVFLECVQDMDHENMFWYRQDPGLGLRLIYFSYDVKMKEKGDIPEGYSVSREKKERFSLILESASTNQTSMYLCASSLGGLALGEQYFGPGTRLTVT.

The chain combines TRBV2 with TRBJ2-5; D call uncertain. V lost 6 bases to trimming and J lost 5 bases, with 7 bases between them. The CDR3 sequence is 11 residues long. Germline V lookup: CDR1 SNHLY, CDR2 FYNNEI. Here the CDR3 reads CASSPQETQYF. CDR3 coding DNA: TGTGCCAGCAGCCCCCAGGAGACCCAGTACTTC.

This sequence joins TRBV7-2 and TRBJ1-1; D gene uncertain. The germline gives CDR1 SGHTA, CDR2 FQGNSA. The CDR3 has 15 residues. Trimming took 2 bases from V and 2 from J, leaving 12 bases between them. CDR3 sequence reads: CASSLFELPNTEAFF. DNA of the CDR3: TGTGCCAGCAGCTTATTTGAGTTACCCAACACTGAAGCTTTCTTT.

The gene calls are TRBV28 and TRBJ1-1; TRBD1 might be the D (6 bases). V was cut by 6 bases and J by 0 bases, with 26 bases left in between. CDR1 and CDR2 (germline): MDHEN, SYDVKM. The CDR3 extends over 19 amino acids. The CDR3 sequence: CASSPVLIQGPYVNTEAFF. The CDR3 nucleotides read TGTGCCAGCAGCCCCGTATTGATACAGGGCCCTTACGTGAACACTGAAGCTTTCTTT.

The rearrangement links TRBV4-1 to TRBJ1-6; TRBD1 aligns across 9 bases. The V and J ends lost 3 bases and 8 bases, in that order; junction bases with no gene match: 5. This CDR3 spans 15 amino acids. CDR1 MGHRA and CDR2 YSYEKL come from the germline V gene. CDR3 residues: CASSQEGTGYSPLHF. CDR3 sequence (DNA): TGCGCCAGCAGCCAGGAGGGGACAGGGTATTCACCCCTCCACTTT.

The rearrangement links TRBV30 to TRBJ1-3; D gene unclear. V was trimmed by 3 bases and J by 0 bases, leaving 9 bases between them. Per germline, CDR1 GTSNPN and CDR2 SVGIG (reference sequence). The CDR3 has 14 amino acids. The CDR3 nucleotides are TGTGCCTGGAGCTTCGGTGACTCTGGAAACACCATATATTTT. Protein product: CAWSFGDSGNTIYF. Drawing the rest from reference TRBV30 and TRBJ1-3, the complete variable domain is SQTIHQWPATLVQPVGSPLSLECTVEGTSNPNLYWYRQAAGRGLQLLFYSVGIGQISSEVPQNLSASRPQDRQFILSSKKLLLSDSGFYLCAWSFGDSGNTIYFGEGSWLTVV.

This clone was detected only a few times. The chain carries TRBV6-6 and TRBJ1-2, with D maybe TRBD1 (6 bases). The germline CDR1 and CDR2 sequences are MNHNY and SVGAGI (reference sequence). V was clipped by 6 bases and J by 13 bases, with 24 bases between them. The CDR3 sequence is 14 residues long. CDR3 loop: CASSLKSQGGVATF. CDR3 DNA sequence: TGTGCCAGCAGCCTGAAATCTCAAGGGGGAGTTGCCACCTTC.

This rearrangement joins TRBV10-3 to TRBJ1-1; 7 bases match TRBD1. The V segment lost 10 bases and the J segment 7 bases; nucleotides outside the gene matches: 12. The CDR3 is 13 amino acids. Germline CDR1 reads ENHRY; CDR2 reads SYGVKD. This chain's CDR3 is CASSPGTAVEAFF. The CDR3 coding sequence is TGTGCCAGCAGCCCCGGGACAGCCGTTGAAGCTTTCTTT.

This chain connects TRBV2 to TRBJ2-4, with TRBD2 matching over 10 bases. The CDR3 consists of 15 residues. V shed 5 bases and J 6 bases; nucleotides not matched to a gene: 7. Per germline, CDR1 SNHLY and CDR2 FYNNEI. CDR3 nucleotides: TGTGCCAGCAGTCTGAGCGGGGGGGCGTCAAACATTCAGTACTTC. It is translated as CASSLSGGASNIQYF.

The chain carries TRBV4-3 and TRBJ1-2; D remains unclear. The CDR3 is 17 amino acids. Trimming took off 5 bases at V and 0 bases at J, with 19 bases between the two ends. From germline, CDR1 is LGHNA and CDR2 YSLEER. CDR3 DNA sequence: TGCGCCAGCAGCTCAAAAGGTGCTGGAGTAACTAACTATGGCTACACCTTC. Amino acids: CASSSKGAGVTNYGYTF.

The chain joins TRBV4-3 to TRBJ2-2; 11 bases are shared with TRBD2. The CDR3 spans 19 residues. The germline V gene encodes CDR1 LGHNA and CDR2 YSLEER. The junction had 15 bases not matched to a gene; V was cut back by 8 bases and J by 1 base. The CDR3 is CASSISVLAGALNTGELFF. The CDR3 bases are TGCGCCAGCTCAATTAGTGTACTAGCGGGAGCTTTGAACACCGGGGAGCTGTTTTTT.

This clone was seen just once. V and J are TRBV10-3 and TRBJ1-1, with a weak D call TRBD1 (5 bases). CDR3 length: 14 amino acids. CDR1 ENHRY and CDR2 SYGVKD come from the germline V gene. V dropped 10 bases and J dropped 0 bases, with 15 bases sitting between them. The CDR3 nucleotides are TGTGCCACCTACGAAAGGGGTATGAACACTGAAGCTTTCTTT. This codes for CATYERGMNTEAFF.

The V and J genes are TRBV6-5 and TRBJ1-6; D not resolved. V was cut by 2 bases and J by 10 bases, with 12 bases left in between. The CDR3 is 14 residues long. Germline loops: CDR1 MNHEY, CDR2 SVGAGI. DNA of the CDR3: TGTGCCAGCAGTTACAAAAACAGCAACTCACCCCTCCACTTT. This gives the protein CASSYKNSNSPLHF.

V is TRBV5-1 and J is TRBJ2-1; 9 bases line up with TRBD2. Looked up from germline, CDR1 is SGHRS and CDR2 is YFSETQ. The CDR3 is 16 residues long. V dropped 4 bases and J dropped 4; count of bases not matched to a gene: 9. CDR3 in DNA: TGCGCCAGCAGCAGAACCGGGACTAGCAGTTACAATGAGCAGTTCTTC. It is translated as CASSRTGTSSYNEQFF.

J is TRBJ2-7 and V is TRBV6-8; 10 bases map to TRBD1. The CDR3 is 16 amino acids. Trimming took 6 bases from V and 5 from J; bases not matched to a gene: 13. The V gene's germline CDR1 is MNHGY and CDR2 SAAAGT. DNA of the CDR3: TGTGCCAGCAGCCCGAACCGTTCCGGGACAGGGGACGAGCAGTACTTC. It codes for CASSPNRSGTGDEQYF.

V gene TRBV6-1 combines with J gene TRBJ1-3; D gene uncertain. This CDR3 region has 13 residues. Germline V gene sequence: CDR1 MNHNS, CDR2 SASEGT. The V end lost 2 bases, the J end lost 3 bases, and 5 bases lay between the germline ends. DNA of the CDR3: TGTGCCAGCAGTGAATTTATTGGAAACACCATATATTTT. Its translation is CASSEFIGNTIYF.

The chain is built from TRBV7-3 and TRBJ2-7; 8 bases align to TRBD1. The trim removed 5 bases at V and 3 bases at J, leaving 6 bases unmatched. The CDR3 consists of 14 residues. Germline V gene data show CDR1 as SGHTA and CDR2 as FQGTGA. The CDR3 DNA reads TGTGCCAGCAGCATCGGACAGGGCTACTACGAGCAGTACTTC. Its translation is CASSIGQGYYEQYF.

V is TRBV11-2 and J is TRBJ2-1, with TRBD2 matching 8 bases. V shed 4 bases, J shed 11 bases, and the junction held 22 bases outside the gene matches. The CDR3 runs 18 residues. Germline CDR1 SGHAT, CDR2 FQNNGV. CDR3 protein: CASSSAASGLLSGGKQFF. The CDR3 DNA reads as TGTGCCAGCAGCTCGGCGGCTAGCGGGTTATTATCGGGGGGCAAGCAGTTCTTC.

A note on this clone: A read error may account for a junction end that differs from germline. This chain links TRBV7-9 with TRBJ2-4; D remains unclear. Germline V gene lookup returns CDR1 SEHNR and CDR2 FQNEAQ (reference sequence). The CDR3 is made up of 12 amino acids. CDR3 sequence: CSSSLDGPIQYF. In nucleotides, the CDR3 is TGTTCCAGCAGCTTAGACGGTCCCATTCAGTACTTC.

The CDR3 sequence: CASSLVTSAAGYTF. The CDR3 nucleotides are TGTGCCAGCAGCTTAGTAACGAGCGCTGCGGGCTACACCTTC. The chain links TRBV7-8 to TRBJ1-2; D is ambiguous. Deletions cut 1 base from V and 8 bases from J, with 14 bases between. The CDR3 sequence is 14 residues long. Germline CDR1 reads SGHVS; CDR2 reads FQNEAQ.

The chain employs TRBV5-6 and TRBJ2-7; 7 positions match TRBD1. Trimming removed 5 bases from V and 5 bases from J; junction bases left unmatched: 7. This CDR3 contains 13 residues. Germline V gene data show CDR1 as SGHDT and CDR2 as YYEEEE. For the CDR3, the DNA is TGTGCCAGCAGTAGCACCGACAGGGACGAGCAGTACTTC. Translating it yields CASSSTDRDEQYF.

V gene TRBV15 combines with J gene TRBJ2-7, with 8 bases identical to TRBD2. This CDR3 region has 16 residues. Unmatched junction bases numbered 8, after V lost 0 bases and J lost 4 bases. Germline V gene data show CDR1 as LNHNV and CDR2 as YYDKDF (reference sequence). In nucleotides, the CDR3 is TGTGCCACCAGCAGAGATAGGGCGGGGGGCGAGTACGAGCAGTACTTC. The encoded protein is CATSRDRAGGEYEQYF.

The chain links TRBV7-2 to TRBJ2-1; 8 bases align to TRBD1. Germline loops: CDR1 SGHTA, CDR2 FQGNSA. The CDR3 extends over 14 amino acids. V was clipped by 4 bases and J by 6 bases; unmatched bases: 5. CDR3 sequence: CASSSTGGGNEQFF. In nucleotides, the CDR3 is TGTGCCAGCAGCTCCACAGGGGGAGGCAATGAGCAGTTCTTC.

This rearrangement joins TRBV11-2 to TRBJ2-7, with D possibly being TRBD2 (6 bases). Looked up from germline, CDR1 is SGHAT and CDR2 is FQNNGV. The CDR3 loop spans 12 amino acids. Deletions cut 1 base from V and 7 bases from J, with 8 bases between. CDR3 in amino acids: CASSLGRGEQYF. CDR3 bases: TGTGCCAGCAGCTTAGGTCGGGGGGAGCAGTACTTC.

The J gene is TRBJ2-2, the V gene TRBV6-4; 9 positions agree with TRBD1. Germline lookup yields CDR1 MRHNA and CDR2 SNTAGT. This CDR3 has 15 amino acids. The V and J ends lost 3 bases and 3 bases, in that order; junction bases with no gene match: 2. Here the CDR3 reads CASSDRTGDTGELFF. The CDR3 DNA reads TGTGCCAGCAGTGATCGGACAGGGGACACCGGGGAGCTGTTTTTT.

V and J are TRBV7-2 and TRBJ2-1; 10 positions agree with TRBD2. V shed 5 bases and J 8 bases; nucleotides not matched to a gene: 9. This CDR3 comprises 15 residues. CDR1 SGHTA and CDR2 FQGNSA come from the germline V gene. CDR3 sequence: CASSPQASGSYEQFF. In DNA, the CDR3 is TGTGCCAGCAGCCCTCAGGCTAGCGGGAGTTATGAGCAGTTCTTC.